This entry describes one T cell receptor (beta chain). The target of this receptor is not known. Per-base qualities were not stored, and no clone one base away is much larger. High-throughput TCR beta sequencing profiled peripheral blood CD8+ and CD4+ T cells from healthy donors, Susac syndrome patients and multiple sclerosis patients. Healthy donors were age- and sex-matched controls. Bulk CD8+ and CD4+ T cells were purified magnetically by negative isolation, whereas CD8+ TEMRA cells were enriched by FACS. Blood was drawn into EDTA tubes, processed within 24 hours, and PBMCs were isolated by density gradient centrifugation. PBMCs intended for TCR sequencing were cryopreserved in liquid nitrogen and thawed later in a water bath at 37 degrees C. The sorted or isolated CD4+, CD8+ and CD8+ TEMRA cells had a purity of 90% or higher. RNA was extracted with the RNeasy kit and 0.5 to 1 ug was reverse transcribed using random hexamers. The immunoSEQ multiplex PCR assay, which covers 54 Vbeta and 13 Jbeta segments, was used to amplify TCR beta CDR3 regions. To correct PCR amplification bias, a synthetic template baseline was used for both primer optimization and computational correction. The paper's data handling went like this. Reads were assigned to V, D and J genes according to IMGT and analyzed in immunoSEQ Analyzer, with only productive sequences retained. To calculate clonality, Shannon entropy was normalized by log2 of the number of productive unique sequences and then subtracted from one. Public and private clones were assessed among the 100 most prevalent clones of each patient and control. A clone was defined as Susac-specific if it was absent from the healthy and MS cohorts, from around 960 published viral clones and from other ImmuneACCESS disease sequences. The public reads were reprocessed in TCRdb via fastp at Q25 and MiXCR, keeping in-frame beta chains. Every distinct CDR3 protein forms one entry, paired with its most common genes and DNA. These V and J calls derive from TCRdb rather than the authors' analysis. The table for this sample lists 180,000 or so distinct CDR3 sequences; 85% to 95% of them were counted only once. The ten top clones hold 0.08% to 0.11% of the sample.

The data belong to a study of CD8 T cells in Susac syndrome (dated by TCRdb to about 2019). Background on the whole study: Whether CD8+ T cell activation and differentiation in Susac syndrome was antigen driven was tested using repertoire sequencing. Study-level results and caveats: The study acknowledged that relatively few individuals were included in the TCR sequencing and HLA analysis.

V gives up 0 bases and J gives up 8 bases, and the segment between their germline ends measures 9 bases. As encoded in the germline V gene, CDR1 is SGDLS while CDR2 is YYNGEE. From cysteine to phenylalanine, the CDR3 is 14 amino acids long. Only the CDR3 portion is preserved as DNA: 42 bases, with reading frame beginning at the first base. Recombination linked TRBV9 to TRBJ1-6, with the D gene not clear enough to name. The sequenced sample was CD4+ T cells from PBMCs. The receptor comes from a human donor in good health. The nucleotides read TGTGCCAGCAGCGTAGCTCGGGAGTATTCACCCCTCCACTTT. Protein translation: CASSVAREYSPLHF.